The 5 T cell receptor beta chains below come from one sample, sequenced in a study of T cell repertoires in cytomegalovirus infection. No antigen is known for these receptors. MiXCR was run by TCRdb on the reads, yielding one entry per CDR3 protein. Of around 43,000 distinct CDR3 sequences listed, 20% to 25% are singletons. What was sequenced was PBMCs, sequenced either directly or after in vitro stimulation (not recorded which). Source of these receptors: a human donor in good health (CMV status not recorded). Some clones in this sample may be carry-over from other donors' samples.

The genes are TRBV19 and TRBJ2-7, with D perhaps TRBD1 or TRBD2 (6 bases each). This CDR3 has 16 residues. Between the trimmed V and J ends, which lost 5 bases and 2 bases, there was a span of 19 bases. CDR1 is LNHDA and CDR2 is SQIVND in the germline V gene (reference sequence). CDR3 nucleotides: TGTGCCAGTAGTCCACAAGGGGGGCCCACTACCTACGAGCAGTACTTC. It yields the protein CASSPQGGPTTYEQYF.

This clonotype has a count of ten or more. The chain links TRBV12-3 or TRBV12-4 to TRBJ1-5; TRBD1 aligns across 10 bases. This CDR3 has 15 amino acids. V dropped 6 bases and J dropped 7; count of bases not matched to a gene: 9. The CDR3 sequence is CASSPDRGPWQPQHF. Written as DNA, the CDR3 is TGTGCCAGCAGCCCCGACAGGGGGCCATGGCAGCCCCAGCATTTT.

The rearrangement uses TRBV2 and TRBJ2-2; unclear D gene. The germline V and J ends were trimmed by 8 bases and 5 bases, with 9 bases remaining between them. The CDR3 length is 12 residues. Germline loops: CDR1 SNHLY, CDR2 FYNNEI. CDR3 in DNA: TGTGCCAGCGGAATCGGGACCGGGGAGCTGTTTTTT. Protein: CASGIGTGELFF.

This chain connects TRBV6-5 to TRBJ1-2; maybe TRBD1 (5 bases). V lost 7 bases, J lost 4 bases, and 13 bases lay in between. The germline gives CDR1 MNHEY, CDR2 SVGAGI. The CDR3 is 13 residues long. CDR3: CASTRGGSYGYTF. CDR3 in DNA: TGTGCCAGCACCCGGGGCGGAAGCTATGGCTACACCTTC.

CDR3 amino acids: CASSKLGPYNEQFF. The CDR3 region has the DNA TGTGCCAGCAGTAAACTGGGACCGTACAATGAGCAGTTCTTC. The rearrangement links TRBV6-1 to TRBJ2-1; perhaps D is TRBD1 or TRBD2 (5 bases each). Deletions cut 5 bases from V and 4 bases from J, with 12 bases between. The CDR3 sequence is 14 residues long. Germline CDR1 reads MNHNS; CDR2 reads SASEGT.